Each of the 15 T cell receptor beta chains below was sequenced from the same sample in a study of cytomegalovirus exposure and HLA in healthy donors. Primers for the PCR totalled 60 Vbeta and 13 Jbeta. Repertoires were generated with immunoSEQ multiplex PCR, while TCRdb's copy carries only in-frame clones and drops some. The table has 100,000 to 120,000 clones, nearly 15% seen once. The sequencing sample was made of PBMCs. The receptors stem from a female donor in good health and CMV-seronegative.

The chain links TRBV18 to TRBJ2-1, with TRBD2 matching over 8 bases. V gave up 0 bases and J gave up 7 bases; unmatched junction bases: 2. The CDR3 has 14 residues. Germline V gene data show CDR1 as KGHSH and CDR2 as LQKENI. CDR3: CASSPPPGGNEQFF. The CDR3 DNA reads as TGTGCCAGCTCACCACCGCCGGGAGGGAATGAGCAGTTCTTC.

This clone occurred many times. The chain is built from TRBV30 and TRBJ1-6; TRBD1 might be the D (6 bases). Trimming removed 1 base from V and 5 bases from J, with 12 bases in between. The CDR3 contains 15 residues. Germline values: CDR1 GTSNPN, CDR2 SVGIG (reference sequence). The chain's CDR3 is CAWSGGGSNNSPLHF. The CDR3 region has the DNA TGTGCCTGGAGTGGGGGGGGCTCTAATAATTCACCCCTCCACTTT.

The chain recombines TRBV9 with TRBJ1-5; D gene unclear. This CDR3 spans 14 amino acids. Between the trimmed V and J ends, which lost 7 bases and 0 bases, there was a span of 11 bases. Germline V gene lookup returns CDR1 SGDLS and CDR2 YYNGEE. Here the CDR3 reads CASAAGDSNQPQHF. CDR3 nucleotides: TGTGCCAGCGCGGCGGGTGATAGCAATCAGCCCCAGCATTTT.

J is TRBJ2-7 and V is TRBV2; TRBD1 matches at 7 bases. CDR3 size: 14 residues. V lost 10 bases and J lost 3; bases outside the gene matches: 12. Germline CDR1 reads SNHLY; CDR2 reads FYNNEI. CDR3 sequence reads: CATLPHRDSYEQYF. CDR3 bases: TGTGCCACCCTACCCCACCGGGACAGCTACGAGCAGTACTTC.

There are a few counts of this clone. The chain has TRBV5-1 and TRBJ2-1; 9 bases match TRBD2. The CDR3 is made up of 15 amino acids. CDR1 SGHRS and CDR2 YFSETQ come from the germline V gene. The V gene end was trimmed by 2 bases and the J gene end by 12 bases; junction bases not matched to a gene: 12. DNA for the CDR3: TGCGCCAGCAGCTTCCCGGGACTAGCTGCCTCGGGGCAGTTCTTC. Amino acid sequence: CASSFPGLAASGQFF. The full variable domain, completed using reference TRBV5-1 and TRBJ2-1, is KAGVTQTPRYLIKTRGQQVTLSCSPISGHRSVSWYQQTPGQGLQFLFEYFSETQRNKGNFPGRFSGRQFSNSRSEMNVSTLELGDSALYLCASSFPGLAASGQFFGPGTRLTVL.

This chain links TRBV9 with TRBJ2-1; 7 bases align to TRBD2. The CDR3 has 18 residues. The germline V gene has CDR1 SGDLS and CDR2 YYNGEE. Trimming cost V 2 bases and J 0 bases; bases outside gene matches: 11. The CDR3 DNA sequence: TGTGCCAGCAGCGTCAACCGGGACTATCCCCTCTCCTACAATGAGCAGTTCTTC. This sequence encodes CASSVNRDYPLSYNEQFF.

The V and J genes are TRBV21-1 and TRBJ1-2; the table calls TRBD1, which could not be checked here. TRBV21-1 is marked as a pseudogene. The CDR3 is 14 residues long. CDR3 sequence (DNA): TGTGCCAGCAGCTACCTCGACAGGGTCTATGGCTACACCTTC. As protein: CASSYLDRVYGYTF.

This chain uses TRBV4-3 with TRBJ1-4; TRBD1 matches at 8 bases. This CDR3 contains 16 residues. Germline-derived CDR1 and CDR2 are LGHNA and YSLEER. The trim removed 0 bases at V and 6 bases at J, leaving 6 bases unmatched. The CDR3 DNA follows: TGCGCCAGCAGCCAAGATCGAAACAGGGGGTATGAAAAACTGTTTTTT. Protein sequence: CASSQDRNRGYEKLFF.

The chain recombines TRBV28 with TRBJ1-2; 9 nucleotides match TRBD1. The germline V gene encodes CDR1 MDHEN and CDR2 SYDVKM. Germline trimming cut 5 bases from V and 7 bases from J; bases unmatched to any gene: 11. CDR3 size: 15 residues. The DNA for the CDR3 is TGTGCCAGCAGTCAAGACGTACAGGGGGCCGGTGGCTACACCTTC. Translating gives CASSQDVQGAGGYTF.

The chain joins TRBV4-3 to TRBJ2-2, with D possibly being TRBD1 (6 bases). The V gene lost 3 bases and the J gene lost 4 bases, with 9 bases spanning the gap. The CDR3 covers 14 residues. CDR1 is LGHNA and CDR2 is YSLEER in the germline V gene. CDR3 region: CASSQGAGTGELFF. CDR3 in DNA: TGCGCCAGCAGCCAGGGGGCAGGCACCGGGGAGCTGTTTTTT.

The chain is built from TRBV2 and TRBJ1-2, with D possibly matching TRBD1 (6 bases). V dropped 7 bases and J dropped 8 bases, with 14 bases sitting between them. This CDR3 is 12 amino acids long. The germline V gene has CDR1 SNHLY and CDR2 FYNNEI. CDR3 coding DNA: TGTGCCAGCACTCAAGGGGGTCAAGGCTACACCTTC. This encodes CASTQGGQGYTF.

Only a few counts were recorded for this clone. The CDR3 reads CASRNEGSGNTIYF. The DNA of the CDR3 is TGTGCCAGTAGGAATGAGGGATCTGGAAACACCATATATTTT. V gene TRBV19 combines with J gene TRBJ1-3; no clear D. The CDR3 spans 14 residues. Germline V lookup: CDR1 LNHDA, CDR2 SQIVND (reference sequence). The V and J ends lost 6 bases and 1 base respectively, with 10 bases between them.

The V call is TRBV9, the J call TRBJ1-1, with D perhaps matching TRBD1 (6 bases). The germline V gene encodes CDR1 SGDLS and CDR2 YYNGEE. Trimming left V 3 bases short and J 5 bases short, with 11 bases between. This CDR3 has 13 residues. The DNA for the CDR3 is TGTGCCAGCAGCGGACAGGATGCAACTGAAGCTTTCTTT. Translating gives CASSGQDATEAFF.

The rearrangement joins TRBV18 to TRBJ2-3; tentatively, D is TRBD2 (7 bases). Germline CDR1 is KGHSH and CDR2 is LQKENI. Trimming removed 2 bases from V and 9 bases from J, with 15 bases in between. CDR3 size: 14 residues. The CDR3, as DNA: TGTGCCAGCTCACCAGAATTGAGGGGGGGGACGCAGTATTTT. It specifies CASSPELRGGTQYF.

The CDR3 protein is CASSPGWVGTGELFF. The CDR3 DNA reads TGCGCCAGCAGCCCGGGATGGGTAGGGACCGGGGAGCTGTTTTTT. The chain combines TRBV4-3 with TRBJ2-2; perhaps TRBD2 as D (5 bases). CDR1 is LGHNA, CDR2 YSLEER, per germline. The CDR3 length is 15 residues. Trimming cost V 4 bases and J 5 bases, with 14 bases left between them.